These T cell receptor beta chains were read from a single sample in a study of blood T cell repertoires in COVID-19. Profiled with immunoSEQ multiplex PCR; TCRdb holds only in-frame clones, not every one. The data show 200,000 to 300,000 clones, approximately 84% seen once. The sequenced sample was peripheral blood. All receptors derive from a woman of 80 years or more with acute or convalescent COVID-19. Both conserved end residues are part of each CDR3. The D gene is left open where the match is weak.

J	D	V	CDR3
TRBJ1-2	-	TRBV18	CASSPGQDYGYTF
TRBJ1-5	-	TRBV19	CASSQAYSNQPQHF
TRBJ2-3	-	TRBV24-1	CATSDRRDTDTQYF
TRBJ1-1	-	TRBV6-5	CASSQRGLNTEAFF
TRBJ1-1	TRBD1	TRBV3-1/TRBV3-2	CASSQRTGGWTEAFF
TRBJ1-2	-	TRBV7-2	CASSLEGGKGYTF
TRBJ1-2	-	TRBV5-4	CASSHLRTENYGYTF
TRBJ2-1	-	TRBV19	CASSTQGIYNEQFF
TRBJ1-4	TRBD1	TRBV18	CASSAGTGRPEGLFF
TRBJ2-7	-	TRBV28	CASSSDRFSSYEQYF
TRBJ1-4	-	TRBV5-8	CASSLATNQLVEKLFF
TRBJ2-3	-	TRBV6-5	CASSYRGLTSTDTQYF
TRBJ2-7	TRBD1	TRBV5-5	CASSTDRGSTYEQYF
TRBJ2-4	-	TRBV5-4	CASSSRSAKNIQYF
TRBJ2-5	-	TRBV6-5	CASRGDIRGTQYF
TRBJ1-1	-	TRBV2	CASSAQGSMNTEAFF
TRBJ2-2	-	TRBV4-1	CASSFGQLNTGELFF
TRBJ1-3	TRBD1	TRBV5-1	CASSLDPGQGRTGNTIYF
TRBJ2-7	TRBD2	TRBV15	CATSRGGSSYEQYF
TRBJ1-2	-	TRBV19	CASQRGNEGYTF
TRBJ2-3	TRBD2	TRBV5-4	CASSLGLAGGSDTQYF
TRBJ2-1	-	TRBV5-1	CASSPLSSSYNEQFF
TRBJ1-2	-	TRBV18	CASSPQTYYGYTF
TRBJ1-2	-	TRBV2	CASSGDSFLNYGYTF
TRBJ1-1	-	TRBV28	CASRSQAGATEAFF
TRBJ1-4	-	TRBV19	CASSIQEYATNEKLFF
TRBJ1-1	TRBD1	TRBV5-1	CASSLTGGQEGEAFF
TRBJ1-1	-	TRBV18	CASSRGEAFF
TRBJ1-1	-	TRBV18	CASSLLPTGLDTEAFF
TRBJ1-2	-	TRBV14	CASSQDGGLIGDGYTF
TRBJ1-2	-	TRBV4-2	CASSQEWQGSNYSYTF
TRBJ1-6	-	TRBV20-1	CSARDQTSYF
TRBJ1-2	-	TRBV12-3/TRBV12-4	CASSSRGGYGYTF
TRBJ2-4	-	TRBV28	CASSYFPGLKNIQYF
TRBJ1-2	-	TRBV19	CASSARGPGAAFNFYGYTF
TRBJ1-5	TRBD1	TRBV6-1	CASSEGQYQPQHF
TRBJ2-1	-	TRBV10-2	CASKGYNEQFF
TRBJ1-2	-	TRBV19	CASSARGGGYTF
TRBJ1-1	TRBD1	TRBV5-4	CASSHRTKGGRNTEAFF
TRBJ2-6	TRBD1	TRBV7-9	CASSMGQGFLSGANVLTF
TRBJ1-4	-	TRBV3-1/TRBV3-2	CAGRVYDEKLFF
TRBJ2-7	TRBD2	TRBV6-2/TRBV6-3	CASSYTSGRFRSSYEQYF
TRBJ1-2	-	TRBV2	CASSELAGETINGYTF
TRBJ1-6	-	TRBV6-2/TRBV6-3	CASSRDLFGSPLHF
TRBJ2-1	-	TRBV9	CASSGLMGRYNEQFF
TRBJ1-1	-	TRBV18	CASSPPSGSEREAFF
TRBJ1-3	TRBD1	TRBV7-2	CASSSPGEGGRNTIYF
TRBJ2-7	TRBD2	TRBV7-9	CASSVTSGGSYEQYF
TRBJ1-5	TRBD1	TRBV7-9	CASSEWGTGGEIQPQHF
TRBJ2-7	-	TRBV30	CAWRYGLTTYEQYF
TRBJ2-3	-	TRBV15	CATSFGGDTQYF
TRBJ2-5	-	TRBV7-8	CASSFNRETQYF
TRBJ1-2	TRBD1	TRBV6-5	CASSYDRGLNYGYTF
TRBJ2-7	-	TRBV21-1	CASSPGLDYEQYF